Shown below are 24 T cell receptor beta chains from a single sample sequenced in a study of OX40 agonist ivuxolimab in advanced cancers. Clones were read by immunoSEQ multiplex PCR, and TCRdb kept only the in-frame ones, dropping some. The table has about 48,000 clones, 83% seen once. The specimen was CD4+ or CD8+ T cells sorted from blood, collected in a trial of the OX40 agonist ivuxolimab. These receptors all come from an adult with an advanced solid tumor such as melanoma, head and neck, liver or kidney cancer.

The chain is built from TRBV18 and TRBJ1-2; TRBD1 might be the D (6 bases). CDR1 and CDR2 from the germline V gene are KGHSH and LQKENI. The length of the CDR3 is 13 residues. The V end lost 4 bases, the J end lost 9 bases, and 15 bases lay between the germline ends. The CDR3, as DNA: TGTGCCAGCTCACTAGAAACAGGGAATCGCTACACCTTC. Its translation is CASSLETGNRYTF.

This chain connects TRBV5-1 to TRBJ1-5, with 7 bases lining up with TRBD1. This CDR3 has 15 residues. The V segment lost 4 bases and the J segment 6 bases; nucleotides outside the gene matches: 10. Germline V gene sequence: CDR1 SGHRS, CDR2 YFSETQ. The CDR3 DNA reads TGCGCCAGCAGCCCTGGGACAGTTGGGCGTCAGCCCCAGCATTTT. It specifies CASSPGTVGRQPQHF.

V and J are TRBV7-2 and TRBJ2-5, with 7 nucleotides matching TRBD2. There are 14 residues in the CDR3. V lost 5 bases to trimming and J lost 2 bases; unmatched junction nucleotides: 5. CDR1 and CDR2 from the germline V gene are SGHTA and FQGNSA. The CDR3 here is CASSRGGTQETQYF. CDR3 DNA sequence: TGTGCCAGCAGCCGGGGAGGGACGCAAGAGACCCAGTACTTC.

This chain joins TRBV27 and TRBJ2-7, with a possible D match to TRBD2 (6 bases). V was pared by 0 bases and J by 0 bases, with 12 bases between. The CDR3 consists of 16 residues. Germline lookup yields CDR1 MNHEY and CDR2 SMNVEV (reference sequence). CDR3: CASSLSFGGGSYEQYF. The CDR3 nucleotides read TGTGCCAGCAGTTTATCGTTTGGGGGAGGCTCCTACGAGCAGTACTTC.

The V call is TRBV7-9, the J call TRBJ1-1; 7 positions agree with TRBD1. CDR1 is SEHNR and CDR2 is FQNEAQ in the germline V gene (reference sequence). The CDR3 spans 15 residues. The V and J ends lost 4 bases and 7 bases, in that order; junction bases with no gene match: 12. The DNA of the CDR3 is TGTGCCAGCAGCTCGGACAGGCGCCCTGCGGGTGAAGCTTTCTTT. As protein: CASSSDRRPAGEAFF. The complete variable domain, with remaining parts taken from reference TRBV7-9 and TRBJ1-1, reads DTGVSQNPRHKITKRGQNVTFRCDPISEHNRLYWYRQTLGQGPEFLTYFQNEAQLEKSRLLSDRFSAERPKGSFSTLEIQRTEQGDSAMYLCASSSDRRPAGEAFFGQGTRLTVV.

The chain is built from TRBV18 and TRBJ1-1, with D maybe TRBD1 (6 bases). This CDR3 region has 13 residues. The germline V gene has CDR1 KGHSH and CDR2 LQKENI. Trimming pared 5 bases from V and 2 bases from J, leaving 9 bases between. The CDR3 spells CASSEGQNTEAFF. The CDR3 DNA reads TGTGCCAGCTCAGAGGGACAAAACACTGAAGCTTTCTTT.

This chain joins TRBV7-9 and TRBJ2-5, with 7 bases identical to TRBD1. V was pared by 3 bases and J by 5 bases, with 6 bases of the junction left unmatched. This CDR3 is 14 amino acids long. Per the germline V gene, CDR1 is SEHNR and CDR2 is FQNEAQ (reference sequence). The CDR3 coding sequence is TGTGCCAGCAGCTTGGCAGGGGGACGGGAGACCCAGTACTTC. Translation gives CASSLAGGRETQYF. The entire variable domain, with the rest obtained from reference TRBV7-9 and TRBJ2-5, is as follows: DTGVSQNPRHKITKRGQNVTFRCDPISEHNRLYWYRQTLGQGPEFLTYFQNEAQLEKSRLLSDRFSAERPKGSFSTLEIQRTEQGDSAMYLCASSLAGGRETQYFGPGTRLLVL.

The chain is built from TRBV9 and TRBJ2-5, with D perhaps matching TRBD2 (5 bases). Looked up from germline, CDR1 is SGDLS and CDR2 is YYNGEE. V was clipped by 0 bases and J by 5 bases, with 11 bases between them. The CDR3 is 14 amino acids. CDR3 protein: CASSVVPGFETQYF. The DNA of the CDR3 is TGTGCCAGCAGCGTAGTCCCGGGGTTTGAGACCCAGTACTTC.

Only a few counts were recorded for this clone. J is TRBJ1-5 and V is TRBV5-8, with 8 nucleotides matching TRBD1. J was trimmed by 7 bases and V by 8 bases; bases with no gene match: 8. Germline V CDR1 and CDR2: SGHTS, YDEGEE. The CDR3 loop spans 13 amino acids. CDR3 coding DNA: TGTGCCAGTAACCGGGACAGGAGGCAGCCCCAGCATTTT. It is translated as CASNRDRRQPQHF.

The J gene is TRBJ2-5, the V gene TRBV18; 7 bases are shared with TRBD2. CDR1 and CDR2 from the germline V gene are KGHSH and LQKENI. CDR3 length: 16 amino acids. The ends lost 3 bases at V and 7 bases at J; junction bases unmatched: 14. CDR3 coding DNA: TGTGCCAGCTCACCGCCGCAAGCGGGGCACCCAGGGACCCAGTACTTC. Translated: CASSPPQAGHPGTQYF.

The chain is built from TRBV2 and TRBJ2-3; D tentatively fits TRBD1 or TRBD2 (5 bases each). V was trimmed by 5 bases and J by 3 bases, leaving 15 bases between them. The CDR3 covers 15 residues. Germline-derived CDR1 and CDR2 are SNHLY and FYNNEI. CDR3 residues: CASSRERGVTDTQYF. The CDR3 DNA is TGTGCCAGCAGTCGGGAAAGGGGAGTTACAGATACGCAGTATTTT.

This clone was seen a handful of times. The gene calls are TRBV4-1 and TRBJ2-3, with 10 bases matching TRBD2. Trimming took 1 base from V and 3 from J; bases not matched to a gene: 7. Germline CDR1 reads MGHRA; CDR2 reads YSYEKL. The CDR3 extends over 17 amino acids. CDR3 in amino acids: CASSQGPSGGLTDTQYF. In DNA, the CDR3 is TGCGCCAGCAGCCAAGGTCCTAGCGGGGGTCTTACAGATACGCAGTATTTT.

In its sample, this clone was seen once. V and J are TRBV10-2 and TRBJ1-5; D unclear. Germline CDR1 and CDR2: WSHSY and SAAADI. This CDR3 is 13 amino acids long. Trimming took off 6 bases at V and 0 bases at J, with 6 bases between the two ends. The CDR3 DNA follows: TGCGCCAGCAGAGAAAATAGCAATCAGCCCCAGCATTTT. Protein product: CASRENSNQPQHF.

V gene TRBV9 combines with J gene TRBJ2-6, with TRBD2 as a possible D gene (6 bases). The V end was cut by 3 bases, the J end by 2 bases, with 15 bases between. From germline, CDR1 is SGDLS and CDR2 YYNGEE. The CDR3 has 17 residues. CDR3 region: CASSAGGLGAGANVLTF. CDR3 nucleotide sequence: TGTGCCAGCAGCGCTGGGGGGTTAGGAGCTGGGGCCAACGTCCTGACTTTC.

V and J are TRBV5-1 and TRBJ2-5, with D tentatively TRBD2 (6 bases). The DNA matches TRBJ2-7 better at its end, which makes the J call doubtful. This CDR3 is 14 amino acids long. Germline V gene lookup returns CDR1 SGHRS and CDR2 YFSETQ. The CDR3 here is CASSSRGNSYEQYF. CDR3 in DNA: TGCGCCAGCAGCTCCCGGGGGAACTCCTACGAGCAGTACTTC.

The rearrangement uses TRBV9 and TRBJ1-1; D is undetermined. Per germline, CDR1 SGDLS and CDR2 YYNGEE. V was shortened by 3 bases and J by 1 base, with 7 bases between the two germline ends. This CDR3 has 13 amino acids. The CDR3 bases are TGTGCCAGCAGCGGGACCCCGAACACTGAAGCTTTCTTT. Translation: CASSGTPNTEAFF.

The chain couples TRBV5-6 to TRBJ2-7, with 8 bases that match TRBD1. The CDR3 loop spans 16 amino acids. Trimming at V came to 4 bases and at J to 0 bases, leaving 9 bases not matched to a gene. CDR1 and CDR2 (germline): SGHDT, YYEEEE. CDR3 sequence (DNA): TGTGCCAGCAGCGGACAGGGTTTAAGGTCCTCCTACGAGCAGTACTTC. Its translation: CASSGQGLRSSYEQYF.

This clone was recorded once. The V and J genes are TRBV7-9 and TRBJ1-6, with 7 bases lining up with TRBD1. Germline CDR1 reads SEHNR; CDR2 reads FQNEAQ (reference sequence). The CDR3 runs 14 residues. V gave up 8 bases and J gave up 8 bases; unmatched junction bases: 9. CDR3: CASAGGQGYSPLHF. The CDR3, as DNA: TGTGCCAGCGCAGGGGGGCAGGGCTATTCACCCCTCCACTTT.

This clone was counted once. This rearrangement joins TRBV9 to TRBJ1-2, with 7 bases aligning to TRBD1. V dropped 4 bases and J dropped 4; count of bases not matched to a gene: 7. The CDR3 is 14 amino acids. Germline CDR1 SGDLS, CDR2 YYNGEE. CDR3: CASSRQGTSYGYTF. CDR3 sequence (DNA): TGTGCCAGCAGCAGACAGGGAACTAGCTATGGCTACACCTTC. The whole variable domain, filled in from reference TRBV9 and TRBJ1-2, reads DSGVTQTPKHLITATGQRVTLRCSPRSGDLSVYWYQQSLDQGLQFLIQYYNGEERAKGNILERFSAQQFPDLHSELNLSSLELGDSALYFCASSRQGTSYGYTFGSGTRLTVV.

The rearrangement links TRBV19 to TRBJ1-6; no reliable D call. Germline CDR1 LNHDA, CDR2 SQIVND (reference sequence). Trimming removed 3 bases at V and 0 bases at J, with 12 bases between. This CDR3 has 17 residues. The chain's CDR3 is CASSIQGLSSYNSPLHF. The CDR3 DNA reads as TGTGCCAGTAGTATCCAAGGACTTAGCTCCTATAATTCACCCCTCCACTTT.

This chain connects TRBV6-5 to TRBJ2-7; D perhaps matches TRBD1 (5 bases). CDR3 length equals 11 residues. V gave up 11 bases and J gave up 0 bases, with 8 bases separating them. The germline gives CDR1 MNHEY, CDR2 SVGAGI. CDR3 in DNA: TGTGCCTCAGGGCGCTCCTACGAGCAGTACTTC. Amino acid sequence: CASGRSYEQYF.

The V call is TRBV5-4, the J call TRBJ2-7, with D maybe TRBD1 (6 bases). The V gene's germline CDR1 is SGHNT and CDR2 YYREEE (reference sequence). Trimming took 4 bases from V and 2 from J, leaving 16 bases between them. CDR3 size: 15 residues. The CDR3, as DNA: TGTGCCAGCAGCCGGGACGAAGGACAGACCTACGAGCAGTACTTC. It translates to CASSRDEGQTYEQYF.

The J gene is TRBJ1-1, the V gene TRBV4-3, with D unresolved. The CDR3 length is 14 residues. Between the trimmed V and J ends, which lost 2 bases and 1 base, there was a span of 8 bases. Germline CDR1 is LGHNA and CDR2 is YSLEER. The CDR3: CASSQLPRNTEAFF. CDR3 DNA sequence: TGCGCCAGCAGCCAACTCCCTCGGAACACTGAAGCTTTCTTT.

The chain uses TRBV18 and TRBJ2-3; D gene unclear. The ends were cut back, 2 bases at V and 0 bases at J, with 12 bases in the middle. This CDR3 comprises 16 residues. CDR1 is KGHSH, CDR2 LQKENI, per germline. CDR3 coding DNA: TGTGCCAGCTCACCAGGTTATGACCGCAGCACAGATACGCAGTATTTT. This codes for CASSPGYDRSTDTQYF.